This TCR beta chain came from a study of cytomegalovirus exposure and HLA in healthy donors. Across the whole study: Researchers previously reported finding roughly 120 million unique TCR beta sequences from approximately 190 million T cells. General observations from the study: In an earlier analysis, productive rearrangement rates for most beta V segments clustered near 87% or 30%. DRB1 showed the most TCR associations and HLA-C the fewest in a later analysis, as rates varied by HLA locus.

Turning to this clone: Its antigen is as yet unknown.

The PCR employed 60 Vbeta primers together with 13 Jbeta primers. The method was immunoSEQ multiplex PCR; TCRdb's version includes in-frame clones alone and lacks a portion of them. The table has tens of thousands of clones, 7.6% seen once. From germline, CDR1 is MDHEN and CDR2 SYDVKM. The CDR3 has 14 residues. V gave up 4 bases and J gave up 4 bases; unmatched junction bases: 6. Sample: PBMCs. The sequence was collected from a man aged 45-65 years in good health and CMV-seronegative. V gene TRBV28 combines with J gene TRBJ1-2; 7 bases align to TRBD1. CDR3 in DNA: TGTGCCAGCAGTTCCGGGACAGCCTTCTATGGCTACACCTTC. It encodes CASSSGTAFYGYTF.